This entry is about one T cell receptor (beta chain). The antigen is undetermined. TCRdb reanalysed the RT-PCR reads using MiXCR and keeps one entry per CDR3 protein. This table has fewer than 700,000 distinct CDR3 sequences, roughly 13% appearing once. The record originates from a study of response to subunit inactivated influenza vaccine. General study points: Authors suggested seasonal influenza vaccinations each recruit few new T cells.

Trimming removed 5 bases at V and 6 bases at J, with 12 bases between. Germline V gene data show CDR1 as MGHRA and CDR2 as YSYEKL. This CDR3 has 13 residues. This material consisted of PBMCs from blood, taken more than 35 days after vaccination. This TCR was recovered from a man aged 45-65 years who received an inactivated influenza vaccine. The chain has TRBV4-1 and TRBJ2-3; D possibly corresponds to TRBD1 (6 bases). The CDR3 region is CASSYDRPDTQYF. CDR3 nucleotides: TGCGCCAGCAGCTACGACAGGCCGGATACGCAGTATTTT.